This paragraph covers one TCR beta chain sequence. Antigen: not known. This CDR3 has 16 residues. Losses at the gene ends were 3 bases for V and 8 bases for J; bases not matched to a gene: 10. CDR1 LNHNV and CDR2 YYDKDF come from the germline V gene (reference sequence). These data come from a study of radiotherapy plus CTLA-4 blockade in lung cancer. Study-wide findings and caveats: Radiotherapy plus ipilimumab was followed by expansion in blood of tumor-derived TCR clones.

Clones were sequenced by immunoSEQ multiplex PCR, and TCRdb holds only the in-frame ones, with some missing. The table shows about 53,000 clones, with 84% occurring only once. Each patient with chemo-refractory metastatic non-small-cell lung cancer was treated with focal radiation plus CTLA-4 blockade using ipilimumab. The sample in question was peripheral blood, obtained from a patient treated with radiotherapy plus ipilimumab. The chain links TRBV15 to TRBJ1-2; TRBD1 matches at 12 bases. This clonotype originated in a human donor with non-small cell lung cancer whose response to radiotherapy plus ipilimumab could not be evaluated. This CDR3 is CATSSSGTGGAKGYTF. The CDR3 bases are TGTGCCACCAGCAGTTCCGGGACAGGGGGCGCGAAGGGCTACACCTTC.